This T cell receptor beta chain was recovered during a study of T-cell reconstitution after alpha-beta-depleted transplantation in children. Germline values: CDR1 SEHNR, CDR2 FQNEAQ (reference sequence). The ends were cut back, 8 bases at V and 7 bases at J, with 12 bases in the middle. This CDR3 is 12 amino acids long. Unique molecular identifiers were incorporated when the TCRbeta library was constructed. TCRdb reprocessed the PCR reads via MiXCR and lists one record per CDR3 protein. The profile covers about 610,000 distinct CDR3 sequences, with more than 20% appearing a single time and just over 35% taken by the ten largest. This clonotype was counted only a few times.

The genes are TRBV7-9 and TRBJ2-1; D possibly corresponds to TRBD2 (5 bases). Sample: PBMCs, taken before TCRalphabeta/CD19-depleted stem cell transplant. This clonotype was sampled from a boy in the first two years of life with Wiskott-Aldrich syndrome, due to receive a stem cell transplant. The CDR3 DNA is TGTGCCAGCGGGAGCAGTCGGAATGAGCAGTTCTTC. Protein: CASGSSRNEQFF.